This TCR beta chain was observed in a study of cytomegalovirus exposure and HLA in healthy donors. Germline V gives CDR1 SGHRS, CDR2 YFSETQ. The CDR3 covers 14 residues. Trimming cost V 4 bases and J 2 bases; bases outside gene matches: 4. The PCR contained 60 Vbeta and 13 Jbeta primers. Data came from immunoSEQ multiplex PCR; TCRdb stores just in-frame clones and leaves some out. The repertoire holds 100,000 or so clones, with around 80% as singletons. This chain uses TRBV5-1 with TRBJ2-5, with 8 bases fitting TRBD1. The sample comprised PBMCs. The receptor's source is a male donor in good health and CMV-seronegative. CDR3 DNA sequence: TGCGCCAGCAGCGGCCAGGGGGCTCAAGAGACCCAGTACTTC. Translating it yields CASSGQGAQETQYF.